This is a list of T cell receptor beta chains from one sample in a study of T cells in Graves' hyperthyroidism and ophthalmopathy. MiXCR, applied by TCRdb to the multiplex PCR reads, yields one record per CDR3 protein. The data show about 400,000 distinct CDR3 sequences, just under 15% seen once. The sequenced sample was blood. The source of these receptors is a woman in her twenties or thirties with Graves' hyperthyroidism. CDR3s include the opening cysteine and the closing phenylalanine or tryptophan. Only some rows state a clone size, as once, few, many or a class for expanded clones.

V	J	size	CDR3
TRBV27	TRBJ2-7	few	CASSLFFPGEQYF
TRBV6-1	TRBJ2-5	many	CASSFYSWDRQETQYF
TRBV28	TRBJ2-5	many	CASSSGMETQYF
TRBV20-1	TRBJ2-7	-	CSASPSGRGDEQYF
TRBV20-1	TRBJ2-5	many	CSARSGTSGSGYQETQYF
TRBV29-1	TRBJ1-2	-	CSVDEGRLNYGYTF
TRBV9	TRBJ1-6	-	CTSSSPTGTGVSPLHF
TRBV2	TRBJ2-2	few	CASMGGSSDTGELFF
TRBV19	TRBJ2-1	-	CASSAPGEGSYNEQFF
TRBV4-2	TRBJ1-5	few	CASSQERGQNQPQHF
TRBV9	TRBJ1-1	-	CASSVGAEEAFF
TRBV28	TRBJ2-1	many	CASSFLGGRYNEQFF
TRBV3-1	TRBJ2-3	-	CASSRGLAGGLLDTQYF
TRBV7-3	TRBJ2-3	once	CASSPDRGPFQDTQYF